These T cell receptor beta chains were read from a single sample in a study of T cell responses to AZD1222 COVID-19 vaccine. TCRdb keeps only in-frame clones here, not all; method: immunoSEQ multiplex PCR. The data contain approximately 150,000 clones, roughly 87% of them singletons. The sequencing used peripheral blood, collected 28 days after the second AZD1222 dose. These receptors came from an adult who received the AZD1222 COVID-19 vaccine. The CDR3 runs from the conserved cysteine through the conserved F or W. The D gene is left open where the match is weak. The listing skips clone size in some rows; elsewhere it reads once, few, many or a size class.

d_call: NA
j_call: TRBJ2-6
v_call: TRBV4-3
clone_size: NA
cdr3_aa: CASSQMTAHSGANVLTF
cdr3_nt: TGCGCCAGCAGCCAAATGACAGCCCACTCTGGGGCCAACGTCCTGACTTTC

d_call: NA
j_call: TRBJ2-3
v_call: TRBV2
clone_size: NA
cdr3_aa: CASSLIRGGTDTQYF
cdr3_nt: TGTGCCAGCAGTTTAATCAGGGGGGGCACAGATACGCAGTATTTT

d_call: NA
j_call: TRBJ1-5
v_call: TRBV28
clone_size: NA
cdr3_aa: CASRRRTSAGWNQPQHF
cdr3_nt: TGTGCCAGCAGAAGGAGGACCTCGGCAGGGTGGAATCAGCCCCAGCATTTT

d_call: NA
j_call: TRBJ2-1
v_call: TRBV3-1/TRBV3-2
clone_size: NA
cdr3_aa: CASSGEYSYNEQFF
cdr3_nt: TGTGCCAGCTCTGGGGAGTACTCCTACAATGAGCAGTTCTTC

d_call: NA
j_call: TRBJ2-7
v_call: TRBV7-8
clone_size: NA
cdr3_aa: CASSPTHLRGYEQYF
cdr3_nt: TGTGCCAGCAGCCCCACCCACCTGAGGGGGTACGAGCAGTACTTC

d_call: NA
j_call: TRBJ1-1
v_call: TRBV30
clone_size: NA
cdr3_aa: CAWSPLNTEAFF
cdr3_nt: TGTGCCTGGAGTCCTCTGAACACTGAAGCTTTCTTT

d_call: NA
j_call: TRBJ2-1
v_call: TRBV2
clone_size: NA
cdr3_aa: CASSDYPGGPEQFF
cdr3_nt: TGTGCCAGCAGTGATTATCCCGGGGGACCTGAGCAGTTCTTC

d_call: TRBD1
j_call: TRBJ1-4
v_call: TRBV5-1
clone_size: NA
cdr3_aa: CAGSKGQAATNEKLFF
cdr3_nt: TGCGCCGGCAGCAAGGGACAGGCCGCAACTAATGAAAAACTGTTTTTT

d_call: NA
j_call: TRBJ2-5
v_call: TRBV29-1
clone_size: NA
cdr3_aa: CSVEWQGVETQYF
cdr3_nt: TGCAGCGTTGAATGGCAGGGCGTGGAGACCCAGTACTTC

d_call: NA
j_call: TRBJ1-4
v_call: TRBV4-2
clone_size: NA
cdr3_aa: CASSQGGGTGNEKLFF
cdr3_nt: TGTGCCAGCAGCCAAGGGGGGGGAACAGGTAATGAAAAACTGTTTTTT

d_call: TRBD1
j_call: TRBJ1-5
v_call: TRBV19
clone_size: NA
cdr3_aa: CASIPVGQGGYGNQPQHF
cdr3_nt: TGTGCCAGTATCCCCGTGGGTCAGGGGGGCTACGGCAATCAGCCCCAGCATTTT

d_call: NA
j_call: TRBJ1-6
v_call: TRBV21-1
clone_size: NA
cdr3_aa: CARHKGQVIWDNSPLHF
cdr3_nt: TGTGCCCGCCATAAGGGACAGGTTATTTGGGATAATTCACCCCTCCACTTT

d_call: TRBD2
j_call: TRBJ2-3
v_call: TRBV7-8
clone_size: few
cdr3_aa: CASYSGRAGTDTQYF
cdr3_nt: TGTGCCAGTTATAGCGGGAGGGCCGGCACAGATACGCAGTATTTT

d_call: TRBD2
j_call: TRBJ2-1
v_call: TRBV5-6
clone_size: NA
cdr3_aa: CASSLGTSGWNEQFF
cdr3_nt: TGTGCCAGCAGCTTGGGGACTAGCGGCTGGAATGAGCAGTTCTTC

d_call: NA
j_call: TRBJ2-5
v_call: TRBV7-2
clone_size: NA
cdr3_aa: CASSPIRVGETQYF
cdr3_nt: TGTGCCAGCAGCCCAATCAGGGTTGGAGAGACCCAGTACTTC

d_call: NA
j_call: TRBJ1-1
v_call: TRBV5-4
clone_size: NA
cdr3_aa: CASSLTTANTEAFF
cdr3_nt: TGTGCCAGCAGCTTGACCACAGCGAACACTGAAGCTTTCTTT

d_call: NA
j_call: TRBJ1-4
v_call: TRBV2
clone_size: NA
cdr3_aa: CASSAEGLTTSNEKLFF
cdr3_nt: TGTGCCAGCAGTGCTGAAGGACTCACAACGTCTAATGAAAAACTGTTTTTT

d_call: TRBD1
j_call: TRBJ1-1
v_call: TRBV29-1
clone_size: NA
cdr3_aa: CSAKGQPNTEAFF
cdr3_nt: TGCAGCGCAAAGGGACAGCCAAACACTGAAGCTTTCTTT

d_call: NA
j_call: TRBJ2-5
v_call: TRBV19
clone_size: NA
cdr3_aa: CASSRERAETQYF
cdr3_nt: TGTGCCAGCAGCAGGGAAAGAGCAGAGACCCAGTACTTC

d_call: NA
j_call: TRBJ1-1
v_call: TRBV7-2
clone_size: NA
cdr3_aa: CASSLTEFSRNTEAFF
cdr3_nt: TGTGCCAGCAGCTTAACGGAGTTCTCGCGGAACACTGAAGCTTTCTTT

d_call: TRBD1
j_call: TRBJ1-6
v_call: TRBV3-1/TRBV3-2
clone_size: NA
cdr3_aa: CASSQDFGTGFYNSPLHF
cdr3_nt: TGTGCCAGCAGCCAAGATTTCGGGACAGGGTTCTATAATTCACCCCTCCACTTT

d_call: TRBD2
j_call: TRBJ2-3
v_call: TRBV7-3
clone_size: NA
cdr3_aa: CASSFWTGGITDTQYF
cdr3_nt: TGTGCCAGCAGCTTCTGGACGGGAGGGATCACAGATACGCAGTATTTT

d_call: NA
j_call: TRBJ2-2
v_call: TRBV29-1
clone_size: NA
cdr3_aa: CSATPDRWSGELFF
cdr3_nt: TGCAGCGCTACGCCAGACAGGTGGTCCGGGGAGCTGTTTTTT

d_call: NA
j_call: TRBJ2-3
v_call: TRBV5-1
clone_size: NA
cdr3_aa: CASSPPHTDTQYF
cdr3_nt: TGCGCCAGCAGCCCTCCTCACACAGATACGCAGTATTTT

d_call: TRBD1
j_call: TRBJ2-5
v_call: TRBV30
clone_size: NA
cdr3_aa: CAWSGQGAGYQETQYF
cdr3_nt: TGTGCCTGGAGTGGACAGGGGGCAGGGTACCAAGAGACCCAGTACTTC

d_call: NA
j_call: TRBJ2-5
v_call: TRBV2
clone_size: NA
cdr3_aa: CASRGQETQYF
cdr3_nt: TGTGCCAGCAGAGGCCAAGAGACCCAGTACTTC

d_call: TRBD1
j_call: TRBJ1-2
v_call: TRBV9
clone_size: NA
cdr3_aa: CASSAGGQPNYGYTF
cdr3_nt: TGTGCCAGCAGCGCCGGGGGACAGCCGAACTATGGCTACACCTTC

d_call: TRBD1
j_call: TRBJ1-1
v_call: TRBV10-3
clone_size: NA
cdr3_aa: CAISGQGGTEAFF
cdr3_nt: TGTGCCATCAGTGGACAGGGTGGCACTGAAGCTTTCTTT

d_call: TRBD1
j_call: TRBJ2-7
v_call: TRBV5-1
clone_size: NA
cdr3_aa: CASSLDREMSEQYF
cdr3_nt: TGCGCCAGCAGCTTAGACAGGGAGATGAGCGAGCAGTACTTC

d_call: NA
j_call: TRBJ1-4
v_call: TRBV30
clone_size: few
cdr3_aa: CAWIYIAGTRDEKLFF
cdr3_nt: TGTGCCTGGATCTATATAGCCGGGACGCGCGATGAAAAACTGTTTTTT

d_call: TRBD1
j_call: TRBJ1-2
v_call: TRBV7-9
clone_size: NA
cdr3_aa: CASSLDRWNGYTF
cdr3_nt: TGTGCCAGCAGCTTGGACAGGTGGAATGGCTACACCTTC

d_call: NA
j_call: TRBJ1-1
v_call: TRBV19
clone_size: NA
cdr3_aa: CASSSGTANTEAFF
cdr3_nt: TGTGCCAGTAGTTCGGGGACCGCGAACACTGAAGCTTTCTTT

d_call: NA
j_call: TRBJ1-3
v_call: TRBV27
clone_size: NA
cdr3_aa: CASSFGEGNTIYF
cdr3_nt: TGTGCCAGCAGTTTCGGGGAGGGAAACACCATATATTTT

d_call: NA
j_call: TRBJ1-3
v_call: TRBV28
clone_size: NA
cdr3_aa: CASSLQVPSGNTIYF
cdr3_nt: TGTGCCAGCAGTTTACAGGTCCCCTCTGGAAACACCATATATTTT

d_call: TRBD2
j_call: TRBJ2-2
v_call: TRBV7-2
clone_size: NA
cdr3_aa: CASSPLGGLAGVGELFF
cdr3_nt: TGTGCCAGCAGCCCCCTGGGGGGACTAGCGGGAGTCGGGGAGCTGTTTTTT

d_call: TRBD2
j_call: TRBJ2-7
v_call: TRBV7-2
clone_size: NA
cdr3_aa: CASSFGRAPYEQYF
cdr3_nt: TGTGCCAGCAGCTTTGGGAGGGCCCCCTACGAGCAGTACTTC

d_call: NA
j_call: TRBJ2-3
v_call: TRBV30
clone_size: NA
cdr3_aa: CAWSVRGGGADTQYF
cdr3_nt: TGTGCCTGGAGTGTACGTGGAGGGGGTGCAGATACGCAGTATTTT

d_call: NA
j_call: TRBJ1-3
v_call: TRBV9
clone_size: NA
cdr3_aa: CASSGGTIYF
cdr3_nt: TGTGCCAGCAGCGGGGGCACCATATATTTT

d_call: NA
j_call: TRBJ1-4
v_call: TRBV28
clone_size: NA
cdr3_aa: CASSHAGNEKLFF
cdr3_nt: TGTGCCAGCAGTCATGCGGGGAATGAAAAACTGTTTTTT

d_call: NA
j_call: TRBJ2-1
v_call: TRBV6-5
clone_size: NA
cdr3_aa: CASSLKGVNYNEQFF
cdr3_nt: TGTGCCAGCAGCCTAAAGGGGGTTAATTACAATGAGCAGTTCTTC

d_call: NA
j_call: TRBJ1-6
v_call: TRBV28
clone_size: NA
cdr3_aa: CASSLGSPLHF
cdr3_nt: TGTGCCAGCAGTTTGGGCTCACCCCTCCACTTT

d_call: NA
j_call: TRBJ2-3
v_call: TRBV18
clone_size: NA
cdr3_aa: CASIASRDTDTQYF
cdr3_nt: TGTGCCAGTATAGCTTCGAGGGACACAGATACGCAGTATTTT

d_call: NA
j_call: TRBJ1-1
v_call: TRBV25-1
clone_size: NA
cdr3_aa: CASSEGVTPGTEAFF
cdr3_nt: TGTGCCAGCAGTGAAGGGGTCACGCCGGGCACTGAAGCTTTCTTT

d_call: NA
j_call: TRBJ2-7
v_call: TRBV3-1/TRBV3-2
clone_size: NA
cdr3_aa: CASSPGAYEQYF
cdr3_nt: TGTGCCAGCAGTCCAGGGGCTTACGAGCAGTACTTC

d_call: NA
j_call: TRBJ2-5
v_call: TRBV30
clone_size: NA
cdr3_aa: CASSGRRMETQYF
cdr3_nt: TGTGCCAGCTCAGGGCGCAGGATGGAGACCCAGTACTTC

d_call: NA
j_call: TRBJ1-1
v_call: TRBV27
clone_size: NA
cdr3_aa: CASSLTFVNTEAFF
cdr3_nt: TGTGCCAGCAGTTTAACGTTCGTGAACACTGAAGCTTTCTTT

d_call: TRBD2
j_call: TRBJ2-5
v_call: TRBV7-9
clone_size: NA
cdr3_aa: CASSPGLAKETQYF
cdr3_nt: TGTGCCAGCAGCCCGGGACTAGCGAAAGAGACCCAGTACTTC

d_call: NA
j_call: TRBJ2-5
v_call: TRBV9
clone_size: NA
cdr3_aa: CASSVETRGETQYF
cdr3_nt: TGTGCCAGCAGCGTGGAGACTAGAGGCGAGACCCAGTACTTC

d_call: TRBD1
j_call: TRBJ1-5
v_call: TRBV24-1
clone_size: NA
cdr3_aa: CATSDRQGAGNQPQHF
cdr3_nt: TGTGCCACCAGTGATCGACAGGGTGCGGGCAATCAGCCCCAGCATTTT

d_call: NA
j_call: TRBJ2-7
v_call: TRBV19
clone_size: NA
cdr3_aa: CASSTSTGSYEQYF
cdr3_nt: TGTGCCAGTAGTACCTCGACCGGATCCTACGAGCAGTACTTC

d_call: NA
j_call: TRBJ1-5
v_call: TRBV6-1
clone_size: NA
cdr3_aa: CASSEGIGQPQHF
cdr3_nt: TGTGCCAGCAGTGAAGGGATTGGGCAGCCCCAGCATTTT

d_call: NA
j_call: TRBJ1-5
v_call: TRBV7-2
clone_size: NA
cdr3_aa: CASSVQGNQPQHF
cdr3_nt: TGTGCCAGCAGCGTACAGGGCAATCAGCCCCAGCATTTT

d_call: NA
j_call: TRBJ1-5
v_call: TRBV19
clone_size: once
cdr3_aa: CASIRGIGVGQPQHF
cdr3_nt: TGTGCCAGCATTAGGGGGATCGGGGTGGGTCAGCCCCAGCATTTT

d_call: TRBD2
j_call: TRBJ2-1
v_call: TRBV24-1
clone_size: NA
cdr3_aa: CATSDPTSGRGGEQFF
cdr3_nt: TGTGCCACCAGTGATCCGACTAGCGGGAGGGGTGGTGAGCAGTTCTTC

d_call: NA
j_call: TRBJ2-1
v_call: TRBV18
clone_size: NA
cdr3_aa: CASSPPSTAALKFF
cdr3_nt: TGTGCCAGCTCACCACCGTCGACAGCTGCTTTAAAGTTCTTC

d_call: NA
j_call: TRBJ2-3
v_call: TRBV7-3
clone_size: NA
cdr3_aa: CASSPQGGGQYF
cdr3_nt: TGTGCCAGCAGCCCCCAGGGTGGCGGGCAGTATTTT

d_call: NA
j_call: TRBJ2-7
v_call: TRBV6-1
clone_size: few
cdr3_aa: CASSESAESGEQYF
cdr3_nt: TGTGCCAGCAGTGAGTCAGCCGAGTCGGGCGAGCAGTACTTC

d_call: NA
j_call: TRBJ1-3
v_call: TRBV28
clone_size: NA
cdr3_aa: CASSSPGGYAGNTIYF
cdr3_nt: TGTGCCAGCAGTTCCCCTGGGGGATATGCTGGAAACACCATATATTTT